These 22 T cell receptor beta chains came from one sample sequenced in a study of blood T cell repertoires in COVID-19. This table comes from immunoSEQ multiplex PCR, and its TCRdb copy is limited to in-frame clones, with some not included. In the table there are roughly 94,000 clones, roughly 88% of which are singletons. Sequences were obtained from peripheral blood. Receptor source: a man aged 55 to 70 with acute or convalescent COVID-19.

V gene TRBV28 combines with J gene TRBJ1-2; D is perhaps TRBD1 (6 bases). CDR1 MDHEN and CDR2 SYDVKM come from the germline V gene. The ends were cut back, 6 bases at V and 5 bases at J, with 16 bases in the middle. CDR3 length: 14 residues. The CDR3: CASRSGGRVYGYTF. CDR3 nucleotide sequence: TGTGCCAGCAGGTCGGGGGGGCGCGTGTATGGCTACACCTTC.

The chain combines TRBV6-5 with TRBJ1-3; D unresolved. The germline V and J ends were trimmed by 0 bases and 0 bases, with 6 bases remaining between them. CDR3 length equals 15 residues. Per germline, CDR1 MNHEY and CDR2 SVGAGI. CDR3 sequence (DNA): TGTGCCAGCAGTTACTCGGTGAGCTCTGGAAACACCATATATTTT. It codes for CASSYSVSSGNTIYF.

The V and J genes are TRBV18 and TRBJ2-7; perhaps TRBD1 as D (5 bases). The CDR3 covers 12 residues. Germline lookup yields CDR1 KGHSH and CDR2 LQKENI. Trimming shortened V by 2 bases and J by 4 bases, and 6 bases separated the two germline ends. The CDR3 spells CASSPTGYEQYV. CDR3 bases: TGTGCCAGCTCACCAACAGGTTACGAGCAGTACGTC.

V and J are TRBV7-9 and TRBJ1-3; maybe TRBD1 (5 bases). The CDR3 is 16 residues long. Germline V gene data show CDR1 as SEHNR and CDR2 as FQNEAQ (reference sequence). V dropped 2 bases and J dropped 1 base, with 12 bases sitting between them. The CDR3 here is CASSLTRQTSGNTIYF. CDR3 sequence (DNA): TGTGCCAGCAGCTTAACCCGACAGACTTCTGGAAACACCATATATTTT.

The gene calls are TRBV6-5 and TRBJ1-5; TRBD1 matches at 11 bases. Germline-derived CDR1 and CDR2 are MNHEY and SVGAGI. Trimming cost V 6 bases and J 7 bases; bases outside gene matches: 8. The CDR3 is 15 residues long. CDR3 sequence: CASRGGQGAGQPQHF. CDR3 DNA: TGTGCCAGCAGGGGAGGACAGGGGGCTGGACAGCCCCAGCATTTT.

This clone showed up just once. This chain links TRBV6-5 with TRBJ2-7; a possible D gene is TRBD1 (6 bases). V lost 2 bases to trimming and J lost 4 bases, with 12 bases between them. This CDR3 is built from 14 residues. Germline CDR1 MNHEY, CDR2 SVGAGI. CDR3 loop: CASSYGGVGYEQYF. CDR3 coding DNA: TGTGCCAGCAGTTACGGGGGCGTGGGGTACGAGCAGTACTTC.

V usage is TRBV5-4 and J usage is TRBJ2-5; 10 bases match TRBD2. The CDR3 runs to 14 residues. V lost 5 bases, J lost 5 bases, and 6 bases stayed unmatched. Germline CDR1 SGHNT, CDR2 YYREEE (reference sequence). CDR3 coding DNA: TGTGCCAGCAGATCAGGGACTAGCGATGAGACCCAGTACTTC. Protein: CASRSGTSDETQYF.

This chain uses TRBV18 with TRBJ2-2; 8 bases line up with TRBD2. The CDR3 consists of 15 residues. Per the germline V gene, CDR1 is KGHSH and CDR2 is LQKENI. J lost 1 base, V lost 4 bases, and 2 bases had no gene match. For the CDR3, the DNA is TGTGCCAGCTCACAGGGACTAGGGAACACCGGGGAGCTGTTTTTT. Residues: CASSQGLGNTGELFF.

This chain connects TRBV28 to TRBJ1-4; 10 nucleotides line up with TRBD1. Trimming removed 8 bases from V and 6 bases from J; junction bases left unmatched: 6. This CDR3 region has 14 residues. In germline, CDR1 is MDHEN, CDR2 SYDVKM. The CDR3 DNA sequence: TGTGCCAGCCAAAGGACAGGGGGGGATGAAAAACTGTTTTTT. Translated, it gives CASQRTGGDEKLFF. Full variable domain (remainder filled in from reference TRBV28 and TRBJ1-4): DVKVTQSSRYLVKRTGEKVFLECVQDMDHENMFWYRQDPGLGLRLIYFSYDVKMKEKGDIPEGYSVSREKKERFSLILESASTNQTSMYLCASQRTGGDEKLFFGSGTQLSVL.

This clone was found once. The CDR3 here is CASSQGASGVNIQYF. For the CDR3, the DNA is TGTGCCAGCAGCCAAGGTGCTAGCGGGGTAAACATTCAGTACTTC. The chain uses TRBV4-2 and TRBJ2-4, with 9 bases identical to TRBD2. The V gene's germline CDR1 is LGHNA and CDR2 YNFKEQ. The CDR3 is 15 amino acids. V trimming: 1 base; J trimming: 6 bases; junction bases outside the gene matches: 4.

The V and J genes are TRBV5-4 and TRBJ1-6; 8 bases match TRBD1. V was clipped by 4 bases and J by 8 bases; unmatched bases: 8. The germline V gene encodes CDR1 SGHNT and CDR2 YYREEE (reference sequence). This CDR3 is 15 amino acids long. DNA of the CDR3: TGTGCCAGCAGCCGGACAGGGAGCGGGGATTCACCCCTCCACTTT. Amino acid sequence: CASSRTGSGDSPLHF. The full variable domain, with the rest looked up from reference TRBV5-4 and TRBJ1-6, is ETGVTQSPTHLIKTRGQQVTLRCSSQSGHNTVSWYQQALGQGPQFIFQYYREEENGRGNFPPRFSGLQFPNYSSELNVNALELDDSALYLCASSRTGSGDSPLHFGNGTRLTVT.

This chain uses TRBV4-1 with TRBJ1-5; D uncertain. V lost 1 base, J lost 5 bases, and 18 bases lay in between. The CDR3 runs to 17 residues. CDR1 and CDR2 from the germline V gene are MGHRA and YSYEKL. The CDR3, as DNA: TGCGCCAGCAGCCAAGTTTGGAGTGGAACCGCGTATCAGCCCCAGCATTTT. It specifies CASSQVWSGTAYQPQHF.

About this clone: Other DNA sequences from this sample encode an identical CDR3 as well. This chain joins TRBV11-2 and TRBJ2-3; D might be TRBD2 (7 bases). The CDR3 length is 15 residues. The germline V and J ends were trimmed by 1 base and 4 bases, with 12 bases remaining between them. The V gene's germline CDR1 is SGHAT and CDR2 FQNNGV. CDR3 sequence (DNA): TGTGCCAGCAGCTTAGTGGGGGGGCAGGCAGATACGCAGTATTTT. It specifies CASSLVGGQADTQYF.

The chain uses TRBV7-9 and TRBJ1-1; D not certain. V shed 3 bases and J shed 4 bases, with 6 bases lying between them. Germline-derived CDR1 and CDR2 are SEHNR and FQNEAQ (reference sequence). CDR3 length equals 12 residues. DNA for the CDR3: TGTGCCAGCAGCTTCGCAGGCACTGAAGCTTTCTTT. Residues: CASSFAGTEAFF.

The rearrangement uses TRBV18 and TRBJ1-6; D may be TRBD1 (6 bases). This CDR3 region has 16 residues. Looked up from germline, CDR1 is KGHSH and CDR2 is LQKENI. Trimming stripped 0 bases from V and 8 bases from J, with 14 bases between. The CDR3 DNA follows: TGTGCCAGCTCACCACCCACAGGGAAAGGGGATTCACCCCTCCACTTT. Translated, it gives CASSPPTGKGDSPLHF.

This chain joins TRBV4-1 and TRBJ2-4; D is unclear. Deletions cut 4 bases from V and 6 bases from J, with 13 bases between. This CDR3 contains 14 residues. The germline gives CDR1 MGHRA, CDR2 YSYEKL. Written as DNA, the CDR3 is TGCGCCAGCAGCCCCCCATCGAGGCCAAACATTCAGTACTTC. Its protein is CASSPPSRPNIQYF.

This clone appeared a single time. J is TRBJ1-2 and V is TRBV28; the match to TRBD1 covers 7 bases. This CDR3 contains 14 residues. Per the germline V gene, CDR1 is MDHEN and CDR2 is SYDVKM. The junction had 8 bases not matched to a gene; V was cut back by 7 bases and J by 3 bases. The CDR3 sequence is CASNRDSSYYGYTF. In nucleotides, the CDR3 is TGTGCCAGCAACCGGGACAGTTCCTACTATGGCTACACCTTC.

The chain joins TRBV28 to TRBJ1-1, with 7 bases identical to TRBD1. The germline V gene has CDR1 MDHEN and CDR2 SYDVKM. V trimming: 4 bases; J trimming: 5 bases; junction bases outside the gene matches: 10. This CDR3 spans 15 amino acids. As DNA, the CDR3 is TGTGCCAGCAGTTACAGGGGCCCTACGGGGACTGAAGCTTTCTTT. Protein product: CASSYRGPTGTEAFF.

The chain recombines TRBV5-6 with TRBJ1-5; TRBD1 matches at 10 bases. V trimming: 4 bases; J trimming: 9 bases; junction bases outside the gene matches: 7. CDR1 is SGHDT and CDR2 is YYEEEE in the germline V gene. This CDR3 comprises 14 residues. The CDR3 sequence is CASSADRGQGPQHF. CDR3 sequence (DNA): TGTGCCAGCAGCGCAGACAGGGGGCAGGGGCCCCAGCATTTT. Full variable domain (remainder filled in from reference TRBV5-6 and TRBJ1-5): DAGVTQSPTHLIKTRGQQVTLRCSPKSGHDTVSWYQQALGQGPQFIFQYYEEEERQRGNFPDRFSGHQFPNYSSELNVNALLLGDSALYLCASSADRGQGPQHFGDGTRLSIL.

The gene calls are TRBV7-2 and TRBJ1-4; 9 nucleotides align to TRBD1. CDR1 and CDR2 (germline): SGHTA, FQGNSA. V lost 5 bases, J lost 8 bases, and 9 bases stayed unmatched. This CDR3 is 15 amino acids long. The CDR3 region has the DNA TGTGCCAGCAGCGAGAACAGGGGGCTTGGGGAAAAACTGTTTTTT. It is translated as CASSENRGLGEKLFF.

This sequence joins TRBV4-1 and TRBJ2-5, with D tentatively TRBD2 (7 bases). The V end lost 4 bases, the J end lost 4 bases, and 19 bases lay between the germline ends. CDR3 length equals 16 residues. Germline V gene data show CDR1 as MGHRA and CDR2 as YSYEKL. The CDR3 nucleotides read TGCGCCAGCAGCCTGAGCCGGGGGGCCGGGGGAGAGACCCAGTACTTC. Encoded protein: CASSLSRGAGGETQYF.

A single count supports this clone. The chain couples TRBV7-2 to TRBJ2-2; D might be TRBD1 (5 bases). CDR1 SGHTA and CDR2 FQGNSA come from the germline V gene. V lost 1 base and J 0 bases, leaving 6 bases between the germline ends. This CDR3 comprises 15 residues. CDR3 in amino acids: CASSLGGPNTGELFF. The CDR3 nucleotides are TGTGCCAGCAGCTTAGGGGGCCCGAACACCGGGGAGCTGTTTTTT.